This T cell receptor beta chain came from a study of shared clonotypes between healthy human individuals. About this clone: Antigen specificity is unknown.

Sequencing was performed with immunoSEQ multiplex PCR; in TCRdb, only in-frame clones are kept and a portion is missing. This sample has just over 2,000,000 clones, with just under 95% found just once. Regarding the study as a whole: On the whole, naive subsets had larger estimated richness than memory subsets had.

Only CD45RO-negative cells positively selected for CCR7 counted as naive CD8 cells, so terminally differentiated effector memory CD45RA+ cells were excluded. V was clipped by 2 bases and J by 10 bases; unmatched bases: 4. Per germline, CDR1 ENHRY and CDR2 SYGVKD. This CDR3 region has 14 residues. The TCR originated in a man aged 18 to 30 in good health. Sequenced material: naive CD8+ T cells sorted from blood. The genes are TRBV10-3 and TRBJ1-6, with 8 bases aligning to TRBD1. CDR3 region: CAISETGGSSPLHF. The CDR3 coding sequence is TGTGCCATCAGTGAGACAGGGGGGTCCTCACCCCTCCACTTT.